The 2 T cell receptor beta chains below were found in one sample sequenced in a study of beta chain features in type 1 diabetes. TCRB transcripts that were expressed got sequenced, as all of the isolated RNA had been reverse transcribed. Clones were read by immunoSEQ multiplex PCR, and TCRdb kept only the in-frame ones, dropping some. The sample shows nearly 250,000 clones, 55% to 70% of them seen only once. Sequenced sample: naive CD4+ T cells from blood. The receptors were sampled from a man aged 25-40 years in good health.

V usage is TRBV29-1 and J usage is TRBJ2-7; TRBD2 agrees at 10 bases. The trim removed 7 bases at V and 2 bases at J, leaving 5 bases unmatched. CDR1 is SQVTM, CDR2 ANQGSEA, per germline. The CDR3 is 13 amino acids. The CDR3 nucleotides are TGCAGCGCCCGTAGCGGGAGGACCTACGAGCAGTACTTC. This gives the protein CSARSGRTYEQYF.

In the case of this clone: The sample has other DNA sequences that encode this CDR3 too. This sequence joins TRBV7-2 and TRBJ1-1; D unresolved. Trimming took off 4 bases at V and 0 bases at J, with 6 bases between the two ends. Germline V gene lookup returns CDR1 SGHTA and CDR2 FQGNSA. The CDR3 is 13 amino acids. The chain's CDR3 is CASSSTVNTEAFF. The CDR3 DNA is TGTGCCAGCAGCTCTACAGTGAACACTGAAGCTTTCTTT.